Following are 14 T cell receptor beta chains from one sample sequenced in a study of response to subunit inactivated influenza vaccine. TCRdb reprocessed the RT-PCR reads via MiXCR and lists one record per CDR3 protein. The table records 800,000 to 1,000,000 distinct CDR3 sequences, approximately 22% of them present only once. The sequencing here drew on PBMCs from blood, taken more than 4 days after vaccination. Receptors originate from a man aged 50-59 years who received an inactivated influenza vaccine.

This clonotype was seen only a few times. This rearrangement joins TRBV20-1 to TRBJ2-3; perhaps TRBD2 as D (5 bases). Germline values: CDR1 DFQATT, CDR2 SNEGSKA (reference sequence). The V gene lost 6 bases and the J gene lost 5 bases, with 12 bases spanning the gap. The CDR3 consists of 12 residues. The CDR3 sequence: CSAPLAGDTQYF. DNA for the CDR3: TGCAGTGCCCCCCTCGCGGGAGATACGCAGTATTTT.

The chain combines TRBV4-1 with TRBJ2-5, with no clear D. This CDR3 has 15 residues. V was cut by 4 bases and J by 4 bases, with 16 bases left in between. Germline-derived CDR1 and CDR2 are MGHRA and YSYEKL. CDR3 DNA sequence: TGCGCCAGCAGCCTAGGGCAAGCCCCCGCAGAGACCCAGTACTTC. The encoded protein is CASSLGQAPAETQYF.

This clonotype was detected a few times. This sequence joins TRBV6-1 and TRBJ1-5, with D unresolved. Germline CDR1 is MNHNS and CDR2 is SASEGT. This CDR3 is built from 15 residues. Trimming shortened V by 6 bases and J by 0 bases, and 12 bases separated the two germline ends. CDR3 sequence reads: CASSQDFYSNQPQHF. In DNA form, the CDR3 reads TGTGCCAGCAGCCAAGACTTTTATAGCAATCAGCCCCAGCATTTT.

The chain recombines TRBV6-2 or TRBV6-3 with TRBJ2-2; a weak D match, TRBD1 (6 bases). This CDR3 comprises 16 residues. V lost 7 bases to trimming and J lost 4 bases, with 19 bases between them. The germline V gene has CDR1 MNHEY and CDR2 SVGEGT. CDR3 in amino acids: CASNRITGFSTGELFF. The CDR3 region has the DNA TGTGCCAGCAACAGAATCACAGGGTTCAGCACCGGGGAGCTGTTTTTT.

This clonotype was seen a handful of times. The chain is built from TRBV3-1 and TRBJ1-5; D is unclear. Trimming left V 0 bases short and J 7 bases short, with 7 bases between. CDR3 length: 13 amino acids. Germline CDR1 reads LGHDT; CDR2 reads YNNKEL (reference sequence). The CDR3 DNA reads as TGTGCCAGCAGCCAAGACCGGTTCCAGCCCCAGCATTTT. It encodes CASSQDRFQPQHF.

This clonotype turned up a few times. The J gene is TRBJ1-4, the V gene TRBV12-3 or TRBV12-4; D possibly corresponds to TRBD1 (5 bases). This CDR3 is 12 amino acids long. The ends were cut back, 8 bases at V and 8 bases at J, with 12 bases in the middle. The CDR3 nucleotides are TGTGCCAGCGGAGAATGGGGGGAAAAACTGTTTTTT. This encodes CASGEWGEKLFF.

The chain recombines TRBV28 with TRBJ2-2; D gene uncertain. CDR1 is MDHEN, CDR2 SYDVKM, per germline. The CDR3 loop spans 13 amino acids. The V and J ends lost 7 bases and 0 bases respectively, with 6 bases between them. In DNA form, the CDR3 reads TGTGCCAGCATGGGGTCGAACACCGGGGAGCTGTTTTTT. Amino acid sequence: CASMGSNTGELFF. Full variable domain (rest looked up from reference TRBV28 and TRBJ2-2): DVKVTQSSRYLVKRTGEKVFLECVQDMDHENMFWYRQDPGLGLRLIYFSYDVKMKEKGDIPEGYSVSREKKERFSLILESASTNQTSMYLCASMGSNTGELFFGEGSRLTVL.

This clonotype has more than one count but fewer than ten. The V and J genes are TRBV4-3 and TRBJ1-3, with D hard to call. The germline V gene has CDR1 LGHNA and CDR2 YSLEER. V lost 0 bases and J 0 bases, leaving 6 bases between the germline ends. The CDR3 consists of 15 residues. CDR3 sequence (DNA): TGCGCCAGCAGCCAAGAACACGGCTCTGGAAACACCATATATTTT. Amino acid sequence: CASSQEHGSGNTIYF.

V gene TRBV20-1 combines with J gene TRBJ2-7; 9 nucleotides line up with TRBD1. The CDR3 runs to 13 residues. The germline V gene has CDR1 DFQATT and CDR2 SNEGSKA (reference sequence). Losses at the gene ends were 2 bases for V and 5 bases for J; bases not matched to a gene: 4. Written as DNA, the CDR3 is TGCAGTGCTAGATCGTGGACAGGGGACGAGCAGTACTTC. It encodes CSARSWTGDEQYF.

The chain employs TRBV11-2 and TRBJ2-7; 8 bases fit TRBD2. The J segment lost 3 bases and the V segment lost 1 base, leaving 5 bases of the junction unmatched. This CDR3 is built from 15 residues. Germline V lookup: CDR1 SGHAT, CDR2 FQNNGV. The CDR3 DNA follows: TGTGCCAGCAGCTTAGCCCGGACTAGCAGCTACGAGCAGTACTTC. This encodes CASSLARTSSYEQYF.

V usage is TRBV20-1 and J usage is TRBJ2-7; weak D call: TRBD1 (6 bases). Trimming took off 5 bases at V and 1 base at J, with 12 bases between the two ends. The CDR3 is 13 amino acids. Germline assignment: CDR1 DFQATT and CDR2 SNEGSKA (reference sequence). The CDR3 sequence is CSAPIGTSYEQYF. For the CDR3, the DNA is TGCAGTGCTCCAATCGGGACATCCTACGAGCAGTACTTC.

The chain joins TRBV7-2 to TRBJ2-1, with 7 bases matching TRBD2. The CDR3 sequence is 16 residues long. The V gene's germline CDR1 is SGHTA and CDR2 FQGNSA. After removal of 1 base from V and 0 bases from J, the junction contained 3 bases not matched to a gene. The CDR3 region has the DNA TGTGCCAGCAGCTTAGGACGCGGGAGCTCCTACAATGAGCAGTTCTTC. Encoded protein: CASSLGRGSSYNEQFF.

The rearrangement links TRBV20-1 to TRBJ2-1, with 12 bases identical to TRBD2. The germline CDR1 and CDR2 sequences are DFQATT and SNEGSKA (reference sequence). There are 17 residues in the CDR3. After removal of 0 bases from V and 7 bases from J, the junction contained 10 bases not matched to a gene. As DNA, the CDR3 is TGCAGTGCTAGAGATCGCCCACTAGCGGGAGGAGGGAATGAGCAGTTCTTC. It yields the protein CSARDRPLAGGGNEQFF.

The rearrangement uses TRBV20-1 and TRBJ1-1, with D maybe TRBD1 (6 bases). The CDR3 runs to 16 residues. The V gene lost 2 bases and the J gene lost 4 bases, with 20 bases spanning the gap. Germline V gene sequence: CDR1 DFQATT, CDR2 SNEGSKA (reference sequence). Here the CDR3 DNA reads TGCAGTGCTAGATCCCATCGTGGGGGGCTGAGCACTGAAGCTTTCTTT. This sequence encodes CSARSHRGGLSTEAFF.